Listed below are T cell receptor beta chains from one sample, sequenced in a study of blood T cell repertoires in COVID-19. Here immunoSEQ multiplex PCR was the method, and the copy in TCRdb shows in-frame clones only, minus some. The profile shows fewer than 250,000 clones, roughly 85% of them singletons. Sequences were obtained from PBMCs or T cells enriched from blood (not recorded which). These TCRs come from a man in his thirties or forties who had recovered from COVID-19. The conserved cysteine and the conserved F or W are not part of the CDR3 here. Expanded clones get a size class; other rows say once, few or many, or leave the size out.

v_call: TRBV14; clone_size: .; j_call: TRBJ1-2; cdr3_aa: ASSRLQGAKGYT
v_call: TRBV6-4; clone_size: .; j_call: TRBJ1-2; cdr3_aa: ASRGDSRLGYGYT
v_call: TRBV9; clone_size: .; j_call: TRBJ1-2; cdr3_aa: ASSVGGSTNYGYT
v_call: TRBV7-8; clone_size: .; j_call: TRBJ2-1; cdr3_aa: ASGSSGRGNEQF
v_call: TRBV21-1; clone_size: .; j_call: TRBJ2-5; cdr3_aa: ASSNGGQETQY
v_call: TRBV4-2; clone_size: .; j_call: TRBJ1-1; cdr3_aa: ASSQRSNTEAF
v_call: TRBV18; clone_size: .; j_call: TRBJ2-7; cdr3_aa: ASSPKGPLAGGSEQY
v_call: TRBV12-2; clone_size: .; j_call: TRBJ1-2; cdr3_aa: ASRSTGPTNYGYT
v_call: TRBV19; clone_size: .; j_call: TRBJ1-2; cdr3_aa: ASSVDSGGGYT
v_call: TRBV19; clone_size: once; j_call: TRBJ1-5; cdr3_aa: ASSIRGPSNQPQH
v_call: TRBV2; clone_size: .; j_call: TRBJ1-2; cdr3_aa: ASSEIQGGGYGYT
v_call: TRBV11-2; clone_size: .; j_call: TRBJ1-2; cdr3_aa: ASSSNRGRSYGYT
v_call: TRBV5-1; clone_size: .; j_call: TRBJ1-1; cdr3_aa: ASSAGQGGEAF
v_call: TRBV9; clone_size: .; j_call: TRBJ1-4; cdr3_aa: ASSVGGKSHNEKLF
v_call: TRBV2; clone_size: .; j_call: TRBJ1-1; cdr3_aa: ASSEARREAF
v_call: TRBV9; clone_size: .; j_call: TRBJ2-3; cdr3_aa: ASSAQVGTTVHTQY
v_call: TRBV5-1; clone_size: .; j_call: TRBJ2-2; cdr3_aa: ASSRGRAGGYTGELF
v_call: TRBV5-4; clone_size: .; j_call: TRBJ1-1; cdr3_aa: ASSLWRGGDTEAF
v_call: TRBV6-5; clone_size: .; j_call: TRBJ2-1; cdr3_aa: ASSSLNEQF
v_call: TRBV2; clone_size: once; j_call: TRBJ1-1; cdr3_aa: ANQNDRGFTEAF
v_call: TRBV19; clone_size: .; j_call: TRBJ1-1; cdr3_aa: ASSIGTGRAEAF
v_call: TRBV11-2; clone_size: once; j_call: TRBJ2-3; cdr3_aa: ASSLEGPGTSTDTQY
v_call: TRBV5-6; clone_size: .; j_call: TRBJ2-7; cdr3_aa: ASSFRDRVRSYEQY
v_call: TRBV18; clone_size: .; j_call: TRBJ1-1; cdr3_aa: ASSPDGVRDTTEAF
v_call: TRBV3-1/TRBV3-2; clone_size: .; j_call: TRBJ1-1; cdr3_aa: ASSRSPMVYTEAF
v_call: TRBV4-2; clone_size: .; j_call: TRBJ2-3; cdr3_aa: ASSQVKSGGAAQY
v_call: TRBV5-4; clone_size: .; j_call: TRBJ2-3; cdr3_aa: ASSSQLIDTQY
v_call: TRBV5-5; clone_size: .; j_call: TRBJ2-7; cdr3_aa: ASSLRPGRGTYEQY
v_call: TRBV6-5; clone_size: .; j_call: TRBJ1-1; cdr3_aa: ASRMEQGRDTEAF
v_call: TRBV5-6; clone_size: .; j_call: TRBJ2-7; cdr3_aa: ASSYGVEQY
v_call: TRBV6-4; clone_size: .; j_call: TRBJ2-1; cdr3_aa: ASSEERGGGNEQF
v_call: TRBV7-9; clone_size: .; j_call: TRBJ1-2; cdr3_aa: ASSLSVSHGYT
v_call: TRBV24-1; clone_size: many; j_call: TRBJ2-1; cdr3_aa: ATSAGDTWQF
v_call: TRBV4-1; clone_size: many; j_call: TRBJ1-1; cdr3_aa: ASSHDRVNTEAF
v_call: TRBV6-1; clone_size: .; j_call: TRBJ2-3; cdr3_aa: ASSESVGGGDTQY
v_call: TRBV2; clone_size: .; j_call: TRBJ1-6; cdr3_aa: ASRTGSSSYNSPLH
v_call: TRBV2; clone_size: once; j_call: TRBJ2-7; cdr3_aa: ASSKIPGQGAYEQY
v_call: TRBV7-9; clone_size: .; j_call: TRBJ1-2; cdr3_aa: ASSAGQGLT
v_call: TRBV28; clone_size: .; j_call: TRBJ2-3; cdr3_aa: ASSLALWRRDRWTDTQY
v_call: TRBV15; clone_size: .; j_call: TRBJ2-1; cdr3_aa: ATSRAGVGNNEQF